The rows below give T cell receptor beta chains drawn from one sample of a study of blood T cells in healthy people across ages. TCRdb reanalysed the 5' RACE reads using MiXCR and keeps one entry per CDR3 protein. The top ten hold around 30% of the sample, which has approximately 670,000 distinct CDR3 sequences, around 38% seen once. Sample: blood. The receptors here all came from an elderly man in good health. The CDR3 runs from the conserved cysteine through the conserved F or W. Fields, in order: CDR3 protein, J gene, V gene, CDR3 length.

CDR3aa: CASTVQGETQYF
j_gene: TRBJ2-5
v_gene: TRBV6-6
len: 12

CDR3aa: CASSFGDRRSYEQYF
j_gene: TRBJ2-7
v_gene: TRBV12-3/TRBV12-4
len: 15

CDR3aa: CSVIPGTSGQETQYF
j_gene: TRBJ2-5
v_gene: TRBV29-1
len: 15

CDR3aa: CASSLEAAGSGYTF
j_gene: TRBJ1-2
v_gene: TRBV5-4
len: 14

CDR3aa: CSARVQGTSTEAFF
j_gene: TRBJ1-1
v_gene: TRBV20-1
len: 14

CDR3aa: CSGKGSLGPHEQYF
j_gene: TRBJ2-7
v_gene: TRBV29-1
len: 14

CDR3aa: CASSLTGTGNNSPPHF
j_gene: TRBJ1-6
v_gene: TRBV5-1
len: 16

CDR3aa: CASSLRRGGRGRSNQPQHF
j_gene: TRBJ1-5
v_gene: TRBV12-3/TRBV12-4
len: 19

CDR3aa: CASSKQGVYGYTF
j_gene: TRBJ1-2
v_gene: TRBV12-3/TRBV12-4
len: 13

CDR3aa: CASSQDGRLYEQYF
j_gene: TRBJ2-7
v_gene: TRBV4-2
len: 14

CDR3aa: CASSWGTSGNTDTQYF
j_gene: TRBJ2-3
v_gene: TRBV6-2/TRBV6-3
len: 16

CDR3aa: CASSVVPLGTGSTDTQYF
j_gene: TRBJ2-3
v_gene: TRBV9
len: 18

CDR3aa: CASSVGERDTQYF
j_gene: TRBJ2-3
v_gene: TRBV6-2/TRBV6-3
len: 13

CDR3aa: CASSVAGGADTQYF
j_gene: TRBJ2-3
v_gene: TRBV7-3
len: 14

CDR3aa: CASRWGGGPRNEQFF
j_gene: TRBJ2-1
v_gene: TRBV5-1
len: 15

CDR3aa: CASSGVLSEQFF
j_gene: TRBJ2-1
v_gene: TRBV7-9
len: 12

CDR3aa: CASSLRPLAGASEQFF
j_gene: TRBJ2-1
v_gene: TRBV7-3
len: 16

CDR3aa: CSATIDRHNEKLFF
j_gene: TRBJ1-4
v_gene: TRBV20-1
len: 14

CDR3aa: CASSREPYNEQFF
j_gene: TRBJ2-1
v_gene: TRBV6-4
len: 13

CDR3aa: CASSPEMSSYEQYF
j_gene: TRBJ2-7
v_gene: TRBV6-4
len: 14

CDR3aa: CASSSQGAGGYTF
j_gene: TRBJ1-2
v_gene: TRBV6-5
len: 13

CDR3aa: CASSFGLAGEYEQFF
j_gene: TRBJ2-1
v_gene: TRBV10-1
len: 15

CDR3aa: CSVGQGGSYGYTF
j_gene: TRBJ1-2
v_gene: TRBV29-1
len: 13

CDR3aa: CASSELPRPNTGELFF
j_gene: TRBJ2-2
v_gene: TRBV6-1
len: 16

CDR3aa: CATRQGDGSFGYTF
j_gene: TRBJ1-2
v_gene: TRBV15
len: 14

CDR3aa: CASSSRTGGLEKLFF
j_gene: TRBJ1-4
v_gene: TRBV7-9
len: 15

CDR3aa: CASKLNPGQGVNEQYF
j_gene: TRBJ2-7
v_gene: TRBV11-2
len: 16

CDR3aa: CASRLDRGSYNEQFF
j_gene: TRBJ2-1
v_gene: TRBV12-3/TRBV12-4
len: 15

CDR3aa: CAIKEGQFNYGYTF
j_gene: TRBJ1-2
v_gene: TRBV28
len: 14

CDR3aa: CASSPGTSGPLDEQFF
j_gene: TRBJ2-1
v_gene: TRBV7-3
len: 16

CDR3aa: CASNLKGSQYF
j_gene: TRBJ2-7
v_gene: TRBV2
len: 11

CDR3aa: CASLQDGGNTGELFF
j_gene: TRBJ2-2
v_gene: TRBV5-1
len: 15

CDR3aa: CSVEDRRASGVYEQYF
j_gene: TRBJ2-7
v_gene: TRBV29-1
len: 16

CDR3aa: CASSSIAGGALTQYF
j_gene: TRBJ2-5
v_gene: TRBV13
len: 15

CDR3aa: CASSLYRGHYEQYF
j_gene: TRBJ2-7
v_gene: TRBV11-3
len: 14

CDR3aa: CASSPARDFYEQYF
j_gene: TRBJ2-7
v_gene: TRBV5-1
len: 14

CDR3aa: CSARIGVGYEQYF
j_gene: TRBJ2-7
v_gene: TRBV20-1
len: 13

CDR3aa: CASTKEAGRDTYEQYF
j_gene: TRBJ2-7
v_gene: TRBV3-1
len: 16

CDR3aa: CTSSQGGDNEQFF
j_gene: TRBJ2-1
v_gene: TRBV3-1
len: 13

CDR3aa: CASSSKWTGTNNEQFF
j_gene: TRBJ2-1
v_gene: TRBV12-3/TRBV12-4
len: 16

CDR3aa: CSAHTGVYEQYF
j_gene: NA
v_gene: TRBV20-1
len: 12

CDR3aa: CASSSFTGELFF
j_gene: TRBJ2-2
v_gene: TRBV7-2
len: 12

CDR3aa: CASSSEALAGGEQYF
j_gene: TRBJ2-7
v_gene: TRBV7-2
len: 15

CDR3aa: CASQVRPGELFF
j_gene: TRBJ2-2
v_gene: TRBV28
len: 12

CDR3aa: CASSTDIDQPQHF
j_gene: TRBJ1-5
v_gene: TRBV7-2
len: 13

CDR3aa: CASSLVGQGGNTIYF
j_gene: TRBJ1-3
v_gene: TRBV7-9
len: 15